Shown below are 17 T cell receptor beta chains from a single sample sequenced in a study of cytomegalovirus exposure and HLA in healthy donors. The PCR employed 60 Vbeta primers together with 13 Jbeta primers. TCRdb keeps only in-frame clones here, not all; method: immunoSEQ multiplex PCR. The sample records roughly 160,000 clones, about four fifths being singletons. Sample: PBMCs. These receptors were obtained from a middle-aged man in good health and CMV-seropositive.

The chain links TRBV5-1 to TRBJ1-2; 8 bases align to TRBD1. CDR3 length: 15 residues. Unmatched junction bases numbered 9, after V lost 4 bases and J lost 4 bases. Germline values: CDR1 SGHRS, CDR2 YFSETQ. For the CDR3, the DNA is TGCGCCAGCAGCCTGGGACAGGTCGTGGGCTATGGCTACACCTTC. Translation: CASSLGQVVGYGYTF.

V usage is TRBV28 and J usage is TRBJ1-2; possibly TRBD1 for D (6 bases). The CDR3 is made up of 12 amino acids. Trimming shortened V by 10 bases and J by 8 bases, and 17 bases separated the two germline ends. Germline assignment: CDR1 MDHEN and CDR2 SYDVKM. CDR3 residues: CANQDSSSGYTF. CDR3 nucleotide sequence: TGTGCCAACCAGGACAGCTCGAGCGGCTACACCTTC.

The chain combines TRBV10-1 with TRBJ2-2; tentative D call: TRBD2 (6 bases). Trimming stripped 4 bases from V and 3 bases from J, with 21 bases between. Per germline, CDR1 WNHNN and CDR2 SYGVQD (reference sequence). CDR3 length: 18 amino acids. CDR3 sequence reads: CASSVAQDAGPYTGELFF. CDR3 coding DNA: TGCGCCAGCAGTGTTGCACAAGACGCGGGGCCCTACACCGGGGAGCTGTTTTTT.

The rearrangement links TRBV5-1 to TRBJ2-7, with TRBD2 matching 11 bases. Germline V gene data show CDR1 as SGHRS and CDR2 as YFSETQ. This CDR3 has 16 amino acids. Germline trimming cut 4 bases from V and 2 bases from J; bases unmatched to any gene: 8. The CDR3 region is CASSRTLAGGPYEQYF. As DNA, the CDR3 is TGCGCCAGCAGCAGAACCCTAGCGGGAGGCCCCTACGAGCAGTACTTC.

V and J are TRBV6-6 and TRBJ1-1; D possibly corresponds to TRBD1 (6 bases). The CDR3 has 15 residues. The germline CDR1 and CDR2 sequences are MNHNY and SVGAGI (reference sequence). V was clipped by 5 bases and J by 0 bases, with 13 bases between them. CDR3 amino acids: CASSGWAGVNTEAFF. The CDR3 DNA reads TGTGCCAGCAGTGGATGGGCAGGGGTGAACACTGAAGCTTTCTTT.

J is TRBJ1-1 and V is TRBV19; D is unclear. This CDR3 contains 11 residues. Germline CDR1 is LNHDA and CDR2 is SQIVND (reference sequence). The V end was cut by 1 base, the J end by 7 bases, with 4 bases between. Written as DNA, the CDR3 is TGTGCCAGTAGTATAGGAGGTGAAGCTTTCTTT. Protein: CASSIGGEAFF. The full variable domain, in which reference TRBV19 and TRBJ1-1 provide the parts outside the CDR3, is DGGITQSPKYLFRKEGQNVTLSCEQNLNHDAMYWYRQDPGQGLRLIYYSQIVNDFQKGDIAEGYSVSREKKESFPLTVTSAQKNPTAFYLCASSIGGEAFFGQGTRLTVV.

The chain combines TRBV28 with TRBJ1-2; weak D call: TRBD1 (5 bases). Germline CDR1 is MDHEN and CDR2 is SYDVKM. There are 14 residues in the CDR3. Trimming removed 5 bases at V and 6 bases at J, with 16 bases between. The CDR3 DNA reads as TGTGCCAGCAGTCCAGCAGGGCCCTTTAATGGCTACACCTTC. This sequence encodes CASSPAGPFNGYTF.

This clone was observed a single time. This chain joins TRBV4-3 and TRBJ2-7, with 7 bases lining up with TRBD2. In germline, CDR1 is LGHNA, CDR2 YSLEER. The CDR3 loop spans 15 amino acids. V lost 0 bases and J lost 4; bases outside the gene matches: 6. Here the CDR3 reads CASSQDLAESYEQYF. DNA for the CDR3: TGCGCCAGCAGCCAAGATCTAGCGGAGAGTTACGAGCAGTACTTC.

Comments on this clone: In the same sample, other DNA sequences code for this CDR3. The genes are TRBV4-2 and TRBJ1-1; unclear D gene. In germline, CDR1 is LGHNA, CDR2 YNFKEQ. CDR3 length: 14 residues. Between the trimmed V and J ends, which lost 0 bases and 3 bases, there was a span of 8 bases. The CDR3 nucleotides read TGTGCCAGCAGCCAAGACCCCCGGGACACTGAAGCTTTCTTT. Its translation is CASSQDPRDTEAFF.

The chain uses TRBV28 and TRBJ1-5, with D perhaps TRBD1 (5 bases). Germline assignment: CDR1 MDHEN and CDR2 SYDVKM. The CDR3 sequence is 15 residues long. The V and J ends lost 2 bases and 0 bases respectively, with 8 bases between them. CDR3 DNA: TGTGCCAGCAGTTTAGTGACAGATAGCAATCAGCCCCAGCATTTT. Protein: CASSLVTDSNQPQHF. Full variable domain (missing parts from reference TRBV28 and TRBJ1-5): DVKVTQSSRYLVKRTGEKVFLECVQDMDHENMFWYRQDPGLGLRLIYFSYDVKMKEKGDIPEGYSVSREKKERFSLILESASTNQTSMYLCASSLVTDSNQPQHFGDGTRLSIL.

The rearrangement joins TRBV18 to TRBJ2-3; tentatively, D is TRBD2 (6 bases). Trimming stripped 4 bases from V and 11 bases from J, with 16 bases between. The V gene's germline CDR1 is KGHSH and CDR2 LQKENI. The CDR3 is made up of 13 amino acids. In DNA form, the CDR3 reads TGTGCCAGCTCACTGGGGACTGTCGAAGAGCAGTATTTT. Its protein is CASSLGTVEEQYF.

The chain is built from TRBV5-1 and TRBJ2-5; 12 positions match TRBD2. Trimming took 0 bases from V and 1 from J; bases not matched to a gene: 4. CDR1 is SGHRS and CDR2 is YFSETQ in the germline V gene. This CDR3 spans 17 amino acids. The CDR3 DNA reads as TGCGCCAGCAGCTTGGTCCTAGCGGGGGGGGCCCAAGAGACCCAGTACTTC. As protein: CASSLVLAGGAQETQYF.

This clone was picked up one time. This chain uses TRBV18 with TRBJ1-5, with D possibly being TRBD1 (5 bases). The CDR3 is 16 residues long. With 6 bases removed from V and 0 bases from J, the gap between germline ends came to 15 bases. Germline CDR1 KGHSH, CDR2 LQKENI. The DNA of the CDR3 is TGTGCCAGCTCGCAAGGCCCGACAGTTAGCAATCAGCCCCAGCATTTT. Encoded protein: CASSQGPTVSNQPQHF.

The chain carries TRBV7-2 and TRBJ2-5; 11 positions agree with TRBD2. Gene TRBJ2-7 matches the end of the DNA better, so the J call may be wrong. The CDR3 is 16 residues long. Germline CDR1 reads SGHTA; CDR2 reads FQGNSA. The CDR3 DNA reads TGTGCCAGCAGCCCCTTAGCGGGAGGGCCTTCTTACGAGCAGTACTTC. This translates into CASSPLAGGPSYEQYF.

CDR3: CASSVDGLAGTDTQYF. The CDR3 region has the DNA TGTGCCAGCAGCGTAGACGGACTAGCAGGAACAGATACGCAGTATTTT. J is TRBJ2-3 and V is TRBV9, with 8 bases that match TRBD2. Germline CDR1 SGDLS, CDR2 YYNGEE. After removal of 0 bases from V and 3 bases from J, the junction contained 6 bases not matched to a gene. The CDR3 length is 16 residues.

The CDR3 region is CAWSPFGGDLAGVTTEQYF. CDR3 sequence (DNA): TGTGCCTGGAGCCCCTTTGGAGGGGACTTAGCGGGAGTAACTACCGAGCAGTACTTC. The chain recombines TRBV30 with TRBJ2-7, with TRBD2 matching 9 bases. J was trimmed by 6 bases and V by 3 bases; bases with no gene match: 24. The CDR3 is 19 residues long. CDR1 is GTSNPN, CDR2 SVGIG, per germline (reference sequence). Full variable domain (rest looked up from reference TRBV30 and TRBJ2-7): SQTIHQWPATLVQPVGSPLSLECTVEGTSNPNLYWYRQAAGRGLQLLFYSVGIGQISSEVPQNLSASRPQDRQFILSSKKLLLSDSGFYLCAWSPFGGDLAGVTTEQYFGPGTRLTVT.

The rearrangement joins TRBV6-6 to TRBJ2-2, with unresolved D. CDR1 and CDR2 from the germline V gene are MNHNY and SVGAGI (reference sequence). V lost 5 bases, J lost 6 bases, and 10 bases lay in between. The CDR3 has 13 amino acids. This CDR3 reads CASSQNLSGELFF. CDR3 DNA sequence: TGTGCCAGCAGTCAAAACTTATCCGGGGAGCTGTTTTTT.